A selection of T cell receptor beta chains follows, all from one sample in a study of shared clonotypes between healthy human individuals. Assay used: immunoSEQ multiplex PCR; TCRdb lists only in-frame clones, some missing. The sample yields 900,000 to 1,200,000 clones, around three quarters seen once. The sequenced sample was memory CD4+ T cells from PBMCs. The receptors shown here come from a man between 18 and 35 years old in good health. Some clones in this sample may be carry-over from other donors' samples. The CDR3 runs from the conserved cysteine through the conserved F or W. D genes are given only for firm matches. The listing skips clone size in some rows; elsewhere it reads once, few, many or a size class.

TGTGCCAGCAGCTTGGATTGGACTAGCGGGCCTTTCGCTTCGTCCGAGCAGTACTTC | CASSLDWTSGPFASSEQYF | TRBJ2-7 | TRBD2 | TRBV5-4 | NA
TGTGCCAGTAGCGATATAGTCGATTCTAGGCAGCCCCAGCATTTT | CASSDIVDSRQPQHF | TRBJ1-5 | NA | TRBV19 | NA
TGTGCCAGCTTTGACTCCGGGCCCCGGGGGGCCCAGCATTTT | CASFDSGPRGAQHF | TRBJ1-5 | NA | TRBV6-4 | NA
TGTGCCAGCACCCTGGATGGGACTAGCGTTCACGAGCAGTACTTC | CASTLDGTSVHEQYF | TRBJ2-7 | TRBD2 | TRBV6-5 | NA
TGTGCCAGCAGTTACGGCGGGTCGAGGGGGAACACTGAAGCTTTCTTT | CASSYGGSRGNTEAFF | TRBJ1-1 | NA | TRBV6-5 | NA
TGTGCCAGCAGCCCTAGGATCGGCCTTAGCACAGATACGCAGTATTTT | CASSPRIGLSTDTQYF | TRBJ2-3 | NA | TRBV4-2 | NA
TGTGCCAGCAGCGTAGATAATTGGGAGACCCAGTACTTC | CASSVDNWETQYF | TRBJ2-5 | NA | TRBV9 | NA
TGTGCCAGCAGTTTCGCGGGGACGGACACTGAAGCTTTCTTT | CASSFAGTDTEAFF | TRBJ1-1 | NA | TRBV28 | NA
TGTGCCAGTACCCCTGCTGTGGGGAACTATGGCTACACCTTC | CASTPAVGNYGYTF | TRBJ1-2 | NA | TRBV19 | NA
TGTGCCTGGAGTGTACTAGATTGGCGGGGGACAGCTCCATGGAGCTCTGGAAACACCATATATTTT | CAWSVLDWRGTAPWSSGNTIYF | TRBJ1-3 | TRBD1 | TRBV30 | NA
TGTGCCAGCAGTGCCACAGGGAGGCAGTACTTC | CASSATGRQYF | TRBJ2-7 | NA | TRBV28 | many
TGTGCCAGCAGTGAGGGTCTAGCGGGGGGCGCTCAGTACTTC | CASSEGLAGGAQYF | TRBJ2-7 | TRBD2 | TRBV2 | NA
TGCGCCAGCAGCTTGGCCGCGAGACTAGCGGGAGAGCGGTACAATGAGCAGTTCTTC | CASSLAARLAGERYNEQFF | TRBJ2-1 | TRBD2 | TRBV5-1 | NA
TGTGCCAGCAGTCCCCTAGAAAATGAGCAGTTCTTC | CASSPLENEQFF | TRBJ2-1 | NA | TRBV2 | many
TGTGCCAGCAGCTTGGTAGAAACCGGGGAGCTGTTTTTT | CASSLVETGELFF | TRBJ2-2 | NA | TRBV5-8 | NA
TGTGCCAGCAGCTTATCCCGGTCAAATGAAAAACTGTTTTTT | CASSLSRSNEKLFF | TRBJ1-4 | NA | TRBV7-2 | NA
TGTGCCAGCAGTTTAAAGGGTGGAAATTCACCCCTCCACTTT | CASSLKGGNSPLHF | TRBJ1-6 | NA | TRBV27 | NA
TGTGCCAGCAGCCCCGAGACAGGATTAGGGGATACGCAGTATTTT | CASSPETGLGDTQYF | TRBJ2-3 | NA | TRBV7-9 | NA
TGCAGCGTCCCAGGGGTTGGGGTGGCAGATACGCAGTATTTT | CSVPGVGVADTQYF | TRBJ2-3 | NA | TRBV29-1 | NA
TGTGCCAGCAGCCCCGGACAATTCACTGAAGCTTTCTTT | CASSPGQFTEAFF | TRBJ1-1 | NA | TRBV11-2 | NA
TGCGCCAGCAGCTTGGGAATTTCGGGGGCGAGCGGGGAGCTGTTTTTT | CASSLGISGASGELFF | TRBJ2-2 | NA | TRBV5-1 | few
TGTGCCAGCTCACCGGCCGGGACAACCTACTACGAGCAGTACTTC | CASSPAGTTYYEQYF | TRBJ2-7 | NA | TRBV18 | once
TGTGCCAGCTCAGAGGGGGACTCCTACGAGCAGTACTTC | CASSEGDSYEQYF | TRBJ2-7 | NA | TRBV18 | NA
TGCGCCAGCAGCCGGGTGGCGCCTAGCGGGAGGGCCGTGAACACCGGGGAGCTGTTTTTT | CASSRVAPSGRAVNTGELFF | TRBJ2-2 | TRBD2 | TRBV4-3 | NA
TGTGCCAGCAGTTACGGGCCTAACACTGAAGCTTTCTTT | CASSYGPNTEAFF | TRBJ1-1 | NA | TRBV6-5 | NA
TGTGCCAGCTCACCTCTTGTCGACAGGGGTTCCGGGGAGCTGTTTTTT | CASSPLVDRGSGELFF | TRBJ2-2 | TRBD1 | TRBV18 | NA
TGTGCCACCAGCAGGTCTTTTACAGGGGGCCGGGAAGCTTTCTTT | CATSRSFTGGREAFF | TRBJ1-1 | TRBD1 | TRBV15 | few
TGCGCCAGCAGCTTGGTTAGGGATAACACCGGGGAGCTGTTTTTT | CASSLVRDNTGELFF | TRBJ2-2 | NA | TRBV5-1 | few
TGTGCCTGGAGTAAAGTCAACACTGAAGCTTTCTTT | CAWSKVNTEAFF | TRBJ1-1 | NA | TRBV30 | NA
TGTGCCAGCAGCTTGGGACTGGGCAGGCCGAATCAGCCCCAGCATTTT | CASSLGLGRPNQPQHF | TRBJ1-5 | NA | TRBV7-8 | NA
TGTGCCAGCTTGGAGCGGGAGCGTGGGCCCCAGTACTTC | CASLERERGPQYF | TRBJ2-5 | TRBD2 | TRBV5-5 | NA
TGTGCCAGCAGCTTACAGTCGGGTGGAGGCAATGAGCAGTTCTTC | CASSLQSGGGNEQFF | TRBJ2-1 | NA | TRBV7-2 | once
TGTGCCAGCAGCTTAGGGAAGACAGGGGGGAGAGAGACCCAGTACTTC | CASSLGKTGGRETQYF | TRBJ2-5 | TRBD1 | TRBV7-8 | NA
TGTGCCAGCAGTGAAAGACGGATTAGCAATCAGCCCCAGCATTTT | CASSERRISNQPQHF | TRBJ1-5 | NA | TRBV6-1 | NA
TGTGCCAGCAGTGTCTTAGTAGCCGGAGGGGCAGATACGCAGTATTTT | CASSVLVAGGADTQYF | TRBJ2-3 | NA | TRBV6-1 | NA
TGTGCCAGCAGTTTCACCACAGCTTCCGCTGAAGCTTTCTTT | CASSFTTASAEAFF | TRBJ1-1 | NA | TRBV6-5 | NA
TGTGCCAGCAGCTCCACAGGGGGGGCCCAGCCCCAGCATTTT | CASSSTGGAQPQHF | TRBJ1-5 | TRBD1 | TRBV7-2 | NA
TGTGCCACCAGCAGAGCTCTGCTGACGGAAGCCTACGAGCAGTACTTC | CATSRALLTEAYEQYF | TRBJ2-7 | NA | TRBV15 | once
TGTGCCATCAGAAGCAGGGAAGGCACCGGGGAGCTGTTTTTT | CAIRSREGTGELFF | TRBJ2-2 | NA | TRBV10-3 | NA
TGTGCCTGGAGTTCCGGGACGGACAATTCACCCCTCCACTTT | CAWSSGTDNSPLHF | TRBJ1-6 | NA | TRBV30 | NA
TGCGCCAGCAGCCAAGGGACAACCGCTGGAAACACCATATATTTT | CASSQGTTAGNTIYF | TRBJ1-3 | NA | TRBV4-1 | NA
TGTGCCAGCAGCGTAGAAGGGAAGGGGGACACTGAAGCTTTCTTT | CASSVEGKGDTEAFF | TRBJ1-1 | NA | TRBV9 | many
TGTGCCAGCAGCTTATATGGCAGGGTTTTTTACACTAGCACAGATACGCAGTATTTT | CASSLYGRVFYTSTDTQYF | TRBJ2-3 | NA | TRBV7-2 | NA
TGTGCCAGCAGCCTGGGACAGAACTATGGCTACACCTTC | CASSLGQNYGYTF | TRBJ1-2 | TRBD1 | TRBV7-2 | NA
TGTGCCAGCAGCGAAAATATCCGGGGACTAGTGGGCCGGGAGCTGTTTTTT | CASSENIRGLVGRELFF | TRBJ2-2 | TRBD2 | TRBV7-8 | NA
TGTGCCAGCAGCTTAGTTGTGACTAGCGGGAACGGTGAGCAGTTCTTC | CASSLVVTSGNGEQFF | TRBJ2-1 | TRBD2 | TRBV7-8 | NA
TGTGCCAGCAGCTTAGCTGGGATAGCTAGCACAGATACGCAGTATTTT | CASSLAGIASTDTQYF | TRBJ2-3 | NA | TRBV7-2 | many
TGTGCCAGCAGTTCCCACAGGGTCGGGGCGAGAGGGGGCTACACCTTC | CASSSHRVGARGGYTF | TRBJ1-2 | NA | TRBV28 | NA
TGTGCCAGCAGCGCTCGGGACTCCGTAGTATTT | CASSARDSVVF | TRBJ2-3 | NA | TRBV9 | NA
TGTGCCAGCAGCCAAGTGCCTTGGGGCAATCAGCCCCAGCATTTT | CASSQVPWGNQPQHF | TRBJ1-5 | NA | TRBV14 | NA
TGCGCCAGCAGCCAAGTGTCAGGGGGGACTGAAGCTTTCTTT | CASSQVSGGTEAFF | TRBJ1-1 | TRBD1 | TRBV4-3 | NA
TGTGCCAGCAGCTTAGTAGCAGGCGATCCGGCTATTAACTATGGCTACACCTTC | CASSLVAGDPAINYGYTF | TRBJ1-2 | NA | TRBV7-2 | once
TGTGCCAGCTCACCAAACAGTGATTCACCCCTCCACTTT | CASSPNSDSPLHF | TRBJ1-6 | NA | TRBV18 | NA
TGTGCCAGCAGCTTAAGGAAGCGGGAGGGCCTCGAGCAGTACTTC | CASSLRKREGLEQYF | TRBJ2-7 | TRBD2 | TRBV7-9 | NA
TGTGCCAGCAGTTCCGGGACTAGCGGGAGTCCCAATGAGCAGTTCTTC | CASSSGTSGSPNEQFF | TRBJ2-1 | TRBD2 | TRBV27 | NA
TGCGCCAGCAGCAACGTTCAAGGGGGAGGGGAGACCCAGTACTTC | CASSNVQGGGETQYF | TRBJ2-5 | NA | TRBV5-1 | NA
TGTGCCAGCAGCCAACTCACGACCGGGGAGCTGTTTTTT | CASSQLTTGELFF | TRBJ2-2 | NA | TRBV7-7 | NA
TGTGCCAGCAGCCCTGACAGGGGGCGAAATGAGCAGTTCTTC | CASSPDRGRNEQFF | TRBJ2-1 | TRBD1 | TRBV7-2 | NA